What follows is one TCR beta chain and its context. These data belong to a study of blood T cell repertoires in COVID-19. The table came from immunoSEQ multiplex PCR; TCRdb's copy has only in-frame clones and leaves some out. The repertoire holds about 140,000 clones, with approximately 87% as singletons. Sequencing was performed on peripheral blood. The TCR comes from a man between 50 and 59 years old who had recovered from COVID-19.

CDR3 protein: CASSRTGSTLHF. Here the CDR3 DNA reads TGTGCCAGCAGCCGTACCGGGTCCACTCTGCATTTT. The chain is built from TRBV7-9 and TRBJ1-5; D is unclear. The CDR3 contains 12 residues. Germline CDR1 is SEHNR and CDR2 is FQNEAQ (reference sequence). V dropped 5 bases and J dropped 15 bases, with 17 bases sitting between them.